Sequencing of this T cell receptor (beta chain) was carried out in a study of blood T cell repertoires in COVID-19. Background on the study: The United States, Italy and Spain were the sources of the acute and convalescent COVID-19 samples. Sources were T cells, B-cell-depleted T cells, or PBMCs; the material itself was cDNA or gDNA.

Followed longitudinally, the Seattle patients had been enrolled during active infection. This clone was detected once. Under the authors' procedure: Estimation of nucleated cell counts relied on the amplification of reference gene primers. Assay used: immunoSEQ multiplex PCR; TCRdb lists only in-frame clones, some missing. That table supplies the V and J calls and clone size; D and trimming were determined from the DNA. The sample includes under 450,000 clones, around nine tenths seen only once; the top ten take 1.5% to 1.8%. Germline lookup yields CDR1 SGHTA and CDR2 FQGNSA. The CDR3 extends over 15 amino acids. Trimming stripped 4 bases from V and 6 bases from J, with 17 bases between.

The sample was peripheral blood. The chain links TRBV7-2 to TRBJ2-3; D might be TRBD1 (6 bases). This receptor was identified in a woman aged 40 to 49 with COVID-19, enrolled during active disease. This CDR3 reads CASSWGRRTRDTQYF. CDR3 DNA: TGTGCCAGCAGCTGGGGGCGGCGGACCAGGGATACGCAGTATTTT.